This T cell receptor beta chain comes out of a study of cytomegalovirus exposure and HLA in healthy donors. General study points: Whilst most TCR sequences proved rare, a subset of public TCRs occurred across many donors. Previous analysis showed most TCR beta V segments were productive about 87% or about 30% of the time. With later analysis, a missense DCLRE1C variant became linked to TCR beta V- and J-gene trimming. Approximately 160 TCR beta chains were listed as cytomegalovirus-associated.

This clone was detected a few times. Its antigen remains unidentified. Germline CDR1 MDHEN, CDR2 SYDVKM. V was cut by 1 base and J by 7 bases, with 5 bases left in between. The CDR3 totals 11 residues. Primers included in the PCR were 60 Vbeta and 13 Jbeta primers. Profiling relied on immunoSEQ multiplex PCR, and the TCRdb table lists in-frame clones only, not all of them. The top ten hold about 5.6% of the sample, which has some 140,000 clones, more than 70% seen once. This TCR was recovered from a woman aged 40 to 49 in good health and CMV-seropositive. Sequenced input: PBMCs. The chain has TRBV28 and TRBJ2-7; D is unclear. CDR3 amino acids: CASSLSVEQYF. CDR3 DNA sequence: TGTGCCAGCAGTTTATCAGTTGAGCAGTACTTC.